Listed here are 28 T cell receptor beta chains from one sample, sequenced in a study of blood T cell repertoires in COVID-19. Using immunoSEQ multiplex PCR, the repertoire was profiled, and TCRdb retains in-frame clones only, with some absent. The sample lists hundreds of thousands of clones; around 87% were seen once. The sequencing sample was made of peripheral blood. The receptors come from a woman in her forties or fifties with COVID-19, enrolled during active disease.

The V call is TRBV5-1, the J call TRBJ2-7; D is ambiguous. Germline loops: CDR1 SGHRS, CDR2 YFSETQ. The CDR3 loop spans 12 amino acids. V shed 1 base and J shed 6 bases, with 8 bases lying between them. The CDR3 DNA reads TGCGCCAGCAGCTTGTCTTCCCTCGAGCAGTACTTC. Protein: CASSLSSLEQYF.

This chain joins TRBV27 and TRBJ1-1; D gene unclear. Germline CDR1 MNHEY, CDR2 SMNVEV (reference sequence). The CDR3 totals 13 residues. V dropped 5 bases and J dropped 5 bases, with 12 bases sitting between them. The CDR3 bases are TGTGCCAGCAGTCGCGGATGGGTGACTGAAGCTTTCTTT. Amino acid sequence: CASSRGWVTEAFF.

CDR3 protein: CAWGGGYAAADTQYF. In nucleotides, the CDR3 is TGTGCCTGGGGGGGCGGGTACGCCGCTGCAGATACGCAGTATTTT. The gene calls are TRBV30 and TRBJ2-3, with D maybe TRBD1 (6 bases). The ends were cut back, 5 bases at V and 4 bases at J, with 19 bases in the middle. Germline V lookup: CDR1 GTSNPN, CDR2 SVGIG (reference sequence). The CDR3 has 15 amino acids.

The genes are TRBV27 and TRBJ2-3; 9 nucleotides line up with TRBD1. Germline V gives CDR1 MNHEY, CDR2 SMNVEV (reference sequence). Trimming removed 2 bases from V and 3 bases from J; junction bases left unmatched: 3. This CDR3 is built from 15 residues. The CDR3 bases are TGTGCCAGCAGTTTAAGGGACAGGGCGACAGATACGCAGTATTTT. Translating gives CASSLRDRATDTQYF.

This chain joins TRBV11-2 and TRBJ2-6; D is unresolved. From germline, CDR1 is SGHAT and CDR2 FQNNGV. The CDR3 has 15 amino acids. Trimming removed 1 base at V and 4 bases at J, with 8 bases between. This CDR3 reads CASSLGLPGANVLTF. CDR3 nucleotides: TGTGCCAGCAGCTTAGGGCTTCCCGGGGCCAACGTCCTGACTTTC.

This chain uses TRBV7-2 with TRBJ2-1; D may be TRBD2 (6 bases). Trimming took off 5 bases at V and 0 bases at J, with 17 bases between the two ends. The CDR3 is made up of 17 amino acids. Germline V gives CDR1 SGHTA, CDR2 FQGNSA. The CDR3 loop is CASSPDARDFSYNEQFF. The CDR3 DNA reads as TGTGCCAGCAGCCCCGACGCCCGGGACTTCTCCTACAATGAGCAGTTCTTC.

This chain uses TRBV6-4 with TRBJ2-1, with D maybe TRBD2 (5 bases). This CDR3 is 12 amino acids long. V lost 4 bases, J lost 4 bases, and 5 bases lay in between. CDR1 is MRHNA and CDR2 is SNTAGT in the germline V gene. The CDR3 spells CASSAGYNEQFF. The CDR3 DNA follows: TGTGCCAGCAGTGCGGGATACAATGAGCAGTTCTTC.

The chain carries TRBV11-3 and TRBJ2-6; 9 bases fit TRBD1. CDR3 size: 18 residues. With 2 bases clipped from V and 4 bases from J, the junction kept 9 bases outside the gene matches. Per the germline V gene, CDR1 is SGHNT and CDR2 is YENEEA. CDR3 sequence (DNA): TGTGCCAGCAGCTTATATGGACAGGGGCGGGCCGGGGCCAACGTCCTGACTTTC. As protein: CASSLYGQGRAGANVLTF. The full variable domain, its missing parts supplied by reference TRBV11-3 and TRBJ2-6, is EAGVVQSPRYKIIEKKQPVAFWCNPISGHNTLYWYLQNLGQGPELLIRYENEEAVDDSQLPKDRFSAERLKGVDSTLKIQPAELGDSAVYLCASSLYGQGRAGANVLTFGAGSRLTVL.

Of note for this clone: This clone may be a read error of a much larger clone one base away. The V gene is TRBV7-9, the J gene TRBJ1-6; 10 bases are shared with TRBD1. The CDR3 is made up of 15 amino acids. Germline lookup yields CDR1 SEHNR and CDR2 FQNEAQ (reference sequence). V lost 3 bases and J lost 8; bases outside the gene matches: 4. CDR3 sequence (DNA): TGTGCCAGCAGCTTGACAGGGGGCTCGGATTCACCCCTCCACTTT. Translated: CASSLTGGSDSPLHF.

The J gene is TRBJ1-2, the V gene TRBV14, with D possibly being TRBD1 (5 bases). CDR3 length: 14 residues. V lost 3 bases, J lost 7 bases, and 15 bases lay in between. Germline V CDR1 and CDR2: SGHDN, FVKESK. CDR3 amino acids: CASSHLGQLPGYTF. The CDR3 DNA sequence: TGTGCCAGCAGCCACCTGGGGCAGCTCCCTGGCTACACCTTC.

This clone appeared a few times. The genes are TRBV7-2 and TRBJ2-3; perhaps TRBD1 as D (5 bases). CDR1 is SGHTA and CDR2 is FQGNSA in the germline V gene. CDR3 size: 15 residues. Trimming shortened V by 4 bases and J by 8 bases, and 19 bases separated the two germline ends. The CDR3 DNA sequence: TGTGCCAGCAGCTCAGATGGGGCGGCGGTGGGTACGCAGTATTTT. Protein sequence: CASSSDGAAVGTQYF.

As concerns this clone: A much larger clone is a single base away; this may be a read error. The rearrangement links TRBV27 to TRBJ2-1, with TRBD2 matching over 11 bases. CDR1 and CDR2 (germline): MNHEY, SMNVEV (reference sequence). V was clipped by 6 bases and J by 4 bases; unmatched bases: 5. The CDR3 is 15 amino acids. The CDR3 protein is CASSPGLAVYNEQFF. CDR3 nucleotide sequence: TGTGCCAGCAGCCCGGGACTAGCGGTATACAATGAGCAGTTCTTC.

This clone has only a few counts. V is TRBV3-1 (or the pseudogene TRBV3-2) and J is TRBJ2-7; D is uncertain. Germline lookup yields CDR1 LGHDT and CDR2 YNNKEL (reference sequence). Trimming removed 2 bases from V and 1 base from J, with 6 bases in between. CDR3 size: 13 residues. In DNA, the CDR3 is TGTGCCAGCAGCCAATCATTGTCCTACGAGCAGTACTTC. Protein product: CASSQSLSYEQYF.

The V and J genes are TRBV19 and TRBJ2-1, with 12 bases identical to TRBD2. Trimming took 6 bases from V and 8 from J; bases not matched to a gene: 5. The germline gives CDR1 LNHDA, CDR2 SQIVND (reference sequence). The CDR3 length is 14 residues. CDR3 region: CASRTSGSFDEQFF. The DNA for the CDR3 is TGTGCCAGTAGGACTAGCGGGAGTTTCGATGAGCAGTTCTTC.

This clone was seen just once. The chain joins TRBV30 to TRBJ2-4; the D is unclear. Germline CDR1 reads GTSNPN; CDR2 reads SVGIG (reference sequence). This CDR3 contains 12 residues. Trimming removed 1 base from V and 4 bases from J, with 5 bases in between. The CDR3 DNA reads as TGTGCCTGGAGTGGCCAGAAAAACATTCAGTACTTC. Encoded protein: CAWSGQKNIQYF. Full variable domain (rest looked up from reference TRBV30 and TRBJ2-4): SQTIHQWPATLVQPVGSPLSLECTVEGTSNPNLYWYRQAAGRGLQLLFYSVGIGQISSEVPQNLSASRPQDRQFILSSKKLLLSDSGFYLCAWSGQKNIQYFGAGTRLSVL.

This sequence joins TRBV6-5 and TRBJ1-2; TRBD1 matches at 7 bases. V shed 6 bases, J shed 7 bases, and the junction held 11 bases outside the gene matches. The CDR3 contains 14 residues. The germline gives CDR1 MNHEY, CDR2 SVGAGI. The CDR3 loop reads CASSSNSGGLGYTF. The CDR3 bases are TGTGCCAGCAGCTCCAACTCAGGGGGTCTTGGCTACACCTTC.

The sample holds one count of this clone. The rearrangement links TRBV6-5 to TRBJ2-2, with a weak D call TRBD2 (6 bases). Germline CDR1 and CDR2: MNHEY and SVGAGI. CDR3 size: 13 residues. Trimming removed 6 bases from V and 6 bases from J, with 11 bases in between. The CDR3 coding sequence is TGTGCCAGCAGGCGTTGGGAGGCCGGGGAGCTGTTTTTT. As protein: CASRRWEAGELFF.

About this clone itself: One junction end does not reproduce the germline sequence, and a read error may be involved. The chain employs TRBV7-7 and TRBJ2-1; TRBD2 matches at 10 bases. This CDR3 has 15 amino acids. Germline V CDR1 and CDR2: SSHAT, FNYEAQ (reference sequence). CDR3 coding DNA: TGTGCTAGCAGCTTAGAACTAGCGGGACTCACTGAGCAGTTCTTC. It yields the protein CASSLELAGLTEQFF.

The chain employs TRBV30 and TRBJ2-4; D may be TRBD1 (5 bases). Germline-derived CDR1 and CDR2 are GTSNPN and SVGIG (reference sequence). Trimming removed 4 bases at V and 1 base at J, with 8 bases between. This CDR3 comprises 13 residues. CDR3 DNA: TGTGCCTGGACTTCAGGGGCCAAAAACATTCAGTACTTC. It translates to CAWTSGAKNIQYF.

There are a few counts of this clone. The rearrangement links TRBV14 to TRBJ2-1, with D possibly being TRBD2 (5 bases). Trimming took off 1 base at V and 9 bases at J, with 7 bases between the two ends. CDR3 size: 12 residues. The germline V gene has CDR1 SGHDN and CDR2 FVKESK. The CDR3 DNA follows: TGTGCCAGCAGCCAAGCGAGCGGTGAGCAGTTCTTC. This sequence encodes CASSQASGEQFF.

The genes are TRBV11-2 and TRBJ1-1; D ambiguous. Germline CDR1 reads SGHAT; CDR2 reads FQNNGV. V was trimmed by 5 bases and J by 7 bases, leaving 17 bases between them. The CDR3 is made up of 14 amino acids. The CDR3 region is CASSAELFKHEAFF. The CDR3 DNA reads TGTGCCAGCAGCGCCGAACTATTCAAGCATGAAGCTTTCTTT.

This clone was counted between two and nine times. CDR3 sequence: CASSYSTGYGQPQHF. The CDR3 region has the DNA TGTGCCAGCAGTTACTCAACAGGGTACGGTCAGCCCCAGCATTTT. The chain joins TRBV6-5 to TRBJ1-5, with D possibly matching TRBD1 (6 bases). CDR3 length: 15 amino acids. The germline V gene encodes CDR1 MNHEY and CDR2 SVGAGI. Between the trimmed V and J ends, which lost 0 bases and 6 bases, there was a span of 12 bases.

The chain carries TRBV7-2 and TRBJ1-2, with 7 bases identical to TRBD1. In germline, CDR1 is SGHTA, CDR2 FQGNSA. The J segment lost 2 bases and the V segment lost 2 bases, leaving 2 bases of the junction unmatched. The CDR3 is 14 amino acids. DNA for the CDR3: TGTGCCAGCAGCTTAACCAGGGGGAACTATGGCTACACCTTC. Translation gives CASSLTRGNYGYTF.

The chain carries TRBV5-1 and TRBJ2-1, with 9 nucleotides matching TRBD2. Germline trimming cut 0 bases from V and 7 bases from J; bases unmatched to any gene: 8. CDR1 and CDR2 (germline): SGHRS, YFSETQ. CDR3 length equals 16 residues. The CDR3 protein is CASSLGSSGNRNEQFF. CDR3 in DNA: TGCGCCAGCAGCTTGGGTTCTAGCGGGAATAGGAATGAGCAGTTCTTC.

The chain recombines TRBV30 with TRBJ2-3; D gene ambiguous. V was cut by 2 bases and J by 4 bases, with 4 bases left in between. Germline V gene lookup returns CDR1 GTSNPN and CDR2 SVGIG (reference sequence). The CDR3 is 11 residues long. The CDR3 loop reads CAWSSSDTQYF. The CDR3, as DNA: TGTGCCTGGAGTTCCTCAGATACGCAGTATTTT.

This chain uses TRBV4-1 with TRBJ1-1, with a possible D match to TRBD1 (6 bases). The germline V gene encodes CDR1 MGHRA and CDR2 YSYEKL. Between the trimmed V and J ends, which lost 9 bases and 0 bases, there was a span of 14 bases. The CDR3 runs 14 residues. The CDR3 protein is CASKNRALNTEAFF. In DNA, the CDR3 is TGCGCCAGTAAAAACAGGGCCCTGAACACTGAAGCTTTCTTT.

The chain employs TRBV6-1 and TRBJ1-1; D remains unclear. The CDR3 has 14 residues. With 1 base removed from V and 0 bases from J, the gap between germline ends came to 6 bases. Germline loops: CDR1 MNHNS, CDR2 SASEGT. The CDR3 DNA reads TGTGCCAGCAGTGAAGGTAATATGAACACTGAAGCTTTCTTT. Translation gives CASSEGNMNTEAFF.

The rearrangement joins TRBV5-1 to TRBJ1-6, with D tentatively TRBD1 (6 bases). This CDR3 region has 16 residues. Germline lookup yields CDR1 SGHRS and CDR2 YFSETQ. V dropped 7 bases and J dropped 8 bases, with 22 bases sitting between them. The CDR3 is CASCYRVFSLHSPLHF. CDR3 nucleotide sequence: TGCGCCAGCTGCTACAGGGTGTTTAGCTTACATTCACCCCTCCACTTT. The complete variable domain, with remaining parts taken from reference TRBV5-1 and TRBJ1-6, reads KAGVTQTPRYLIKTRGQQVTLSCSPISGHRSVSWYQQTPGQGLQFLFEYFSETQRNKGNFPGRFSGRQFSNSRSEMNVSTLELGDSALYLCASCYRVFSLHSPLHFGNGTRLTVT.